One and the same sample provided the 13 T cell receptor beta chains below, sequenced in a study of shared clonotypes between healthy human individuals. Method: immunoSEQ multiplex PCR; TCRdb's copy keeps in-frame clones and lacks some. The table shows 95,000 to 120,000 clones, with approximately 70% occurring only once. What was sequenced was memory CD8+ T cells sorted from blood. The subset denotes: CD45RO+ cells pooled with CCR7-negative TemRA cells. These receptors were collected from a woman under 40 in good health.

This sequence joins TRBV5-6 and TRBJ2-5, with a possible D match to TRBD2 (6 bases). Germline-derived CDR1 and CDR2 are SGHDT and YYEEEE. The CDR3 totals 14 residues. Trimming removed 0 bases at V and 5 bases at J, with 11 bases between. CDR3 DNA sequence: TGTGCCAGCAGCTTGGCGGGGGTCCGGGAGACCCAGTACTTC. Its translation: CASSLAGVRETQYF. Looking up the rest from reference TRBV5-6 and TRBJ2-5 gives the full variable domain: DAGVTQSPTHLIKTRGQQVTLRCSPKSGHDTVSWYQQALGQGPQFIFQYYEEEERQRGNFPDRFSGHQFPNYSSELNVNALLLGDSALYLCASSLAGVRETQYFGPGTRLLVL.

The chain links TRBV11-1 to TRBJ2-3; D not certain. CDR3 length equals 14 residues. V lost 3 bases, J lost 4 bases, and 11 bases lay in between. Germline V CDR1 and CDR2: SGHAT, FQDESV (reference sequence). The CDR3 DNA is TGTGCCAGCAGCTTTCCACCAAATTCAGATACGCAGTATTTT. This codes for CASSFPPNSDTQYF.

The chain couples TRBV15 to TRBJ2-2; D possibly matches TRBD1 or TRBD2 (5 bases each). Germline lookup yields CDR1 LNHNV and CDR2 YYDKDF (reference sequence). The length of the CDR3 is 16 residues. The ends were cut back, 1 base at V and 2 bases at J, with 11 bases in the middle. The CDR3 protein is CATSRGGDVNTGELFF. The DNA for the CDR3 is TGTGCCACCAGCAGAGGAGGGGACGTAAACACCGGGGAGCTGTTTTTT.

This clone was detected ten times or more. This chain uses TRBV19 with TRBJ2-1; 15 bases align to TRBD2. Germline V gene sequence: CDR1 LNHDA, CDR2 SQIVND (reference sequence). V shed 5 bases and J 8 bases; nucleotides not matched to a gene: 10. The CDR3 extends over 17 amino acids. The CDR3 is CASSGRTSGRAEHEQFF. Here the CDR3 DNA reads TGTGCCAGTAGTGGCCGGACTAGCGGGAGGGCCGAGCATGAGCAGTTCTTC. The variable domain in full, with the rest retrieved from reference TRBV19 and TRBJ2-1, is DGGITQSPKYLFRKEGQNVTLSCEQNLNHDAMYWYRQDPGQGLRLIYYSQIVNDFQKGDIAEGYSVSREKKESFPLTVTSAQKNPTAFYLCASSGRTSGRAEHEQFFGPGTRLTVL.

The CDR3 sequence: CASSYGTSSYEQYF. In DNA, the CDR3 is TGTGCCAGCAGTTACGGGACGAGCTCCTACGAGCAGTACTTC. J is TRBJ2-7 and V is TRBV6-5; D could derive from TRBD1 or TRBD2 (5 bases each). The germline CDR1 and CDR2 sequences are MNHEY and SVGAGI. Deletions cut 2 bases from V and 0 bases from J, with 8 bases between. This CDR3 is built from 14 residues.

The chain joins TRBV30 to TRBJ2-2, with 8 bases matching TRBD1. The J segment lost 6 bases and the V segment lost 3 bases, leaving 15 bases of the junction unmatched. This CDR3 has 17 amino acids. Per the germline V gene, CDR1 is GTSNPN and CDR2 is SVGIG (reference sequence). In DNA form, the CDR3 reads TGTGCCTGGAGCCCAGGCTCAGGGGGCCCTGACGCCGGGGAGCTGTTTTTT. Protein product: CAWSPGSGGPDAGELFF.

In this sample, this clone turned up many times. V gene TRBV25-1 combines with J gene TRBJ1-2; D ambiguous. CDR1 is MGHDK and CDR2 is SYGVNS in the germline V gene. CDR3 size: 18 residues. Trimming stripped 2 bases from V and 2 bases from J, with 21 bases between. CDR3 coding DNA: TGTGCCAGCAGTGAAATCGGTACAGTACCTTCATCGAACTATGGCTACACCTTC. Translating gives CASSEIGTVPSSNYGYTF.

This clone appeared a single time. This chain links TRBV2 with TRBJ2-7; D may be TRBD1 (5 bases). The germline V and J ends were trimmed by 4 bases and 6 bases, with 16 bases remaining between them. Germline lookup yields CDR1 SNHLY and CDR2 FYNNEI. CDR3 length equals 14 residues. For the CDR3, the DNA is TGTGCCAGCAGTGTCGGGCAGGGTATGGGCGAGCAGTACTTC. It encodes CASSVGQGMGEQYF.

The chain employs TRBV28 and TRBJ1-2; D unclear. Germline V CDR1 and CDR2: MDHEN, SYDVKM. V lost 3 bases and J 5 bases, leaving 10 bases between the germline ends. The CDR3 totals 13 residues. CDR3 bases: TGTGCCAGCAGTTTTGTGGGGAATTATGGCTACACCTTC. This gives the protein CASSFVGNYGYTF.

This clone was counted at least ten times. J is TRBJ1-1 and V is TRBV9, with TRBD1 as a possible D gene (5 bases). CDR3 length equals 13 residues. CDR1 SGDLS and CDR2 YYNGEE come from the germline V gene. Trimming stripped 0 bases from V and 11 bases from J, with 14 bases between. The DNA for the CDR3 is TGTGCCAGCAGCGTAGGGGGGTCCCAGCCGGCTTTCTTT. Amino acids: CASSVGGSQPAFF.

This rearrangement joins TRBV5-8 to TRBJ1-1; no clear D. With 3 bases removed from V and 3 bases from J, the gap between germline ends came to 6 bases. CDR1 is SGHTS and CDR2 is YDEGEE in the germline V gene. This CDR3 region has 12 residues. DNA for the CDR3: TGTGCCAGCAGCTACTTGGACACTGAAGCTTTCTTT. Protein: CASSYLDTEAFF.

By sample share, this clone is medium-sized. The gene calls are TRBV2 and TRBJ2-2; D is undetermined. V was pared by 10 bases and J by 7 bases, with 16 bases between. The CDR3 contains 13 residues. In germline, CDR1 is SNHLY, CDR2 FYNNEI. The CDR3 nucleotides are TGTGCCACCAGCCTAGGCGTAGGCGGGGAGCTGTTTTTT. This sequence encodes CATSLGVGGELFF.

This chain connects TRBV6-4 to TRBJ2-7, with 13 bases lining up with TRBD2. CDR3 length: 15 residues. Per germline, CDR1 MRHNA and CDR2 SNTAGT. The junction had 4 bases not matched to a gene; V was cut back by 6 bases and J by 2 bases. The CDR3 nucleotides read TGTGCCAGCAGCCTAGGGACTAGCGGGACCTACGAGCAGTACTTC. Amino acids: CASSLGTSGTYEQYF.